This TCR beta chain was identified in a study of blood T cell repertoires in COVID-19. Clones were sequenced by immunoSEQ multiplex PCR, and TCRdb holds only the in-frame ones, with some missing. The sample lists about 220,000 clones, nearly 90% occurring once. The CDR3 sequence is 16 residues long. The source is a man aged 25-40 years who had been exposed to COVID-19. The V call is TRBV21-1, the J call TRBJ1-6; the D call of TRBD1 is as the table states it, not checked on the DNA. TRBV21-1 corresponds to a pseudogene. Material: PBMCs or T cells enriched from blood (not recorded which). For the CDR3, the DNA is TGTGCCAGCAGCCCTCCTCGGGACACCCGAGAACTCCCCCTCCACTTT. It is translated as CASSPPRDTRELPLHF.